Presented here are 17 T cell receptor beta chains from one specimen sequenced in a study of shared clonotypes between healthy human individuals. Profiled with immunoSEQ multiplex PCR; TCRdb holds only in-frame clones, not every one. The sample lists roughly 1 million clones, about 84% seen once, with around 0.47% in the top ten. The specimen sequenced was memory CD4+ T cells from PBMCs. Described subset: CD45RA-negative fraction. The receptors shown here come from a man between 18 and 35 years old in good health. Some clones in this sample may be carry-over from other donors' samples.

CDR3 bases: TGTGCCAGCAGTTTAAGGGAAGGGGGGTACAATGAGCAGTTCTTC. The encoded protein is CASSLREGGYNEQFF. This rearrangement joins TRBV28 to TRBJ2-1; D is possibly TRBD1 or TRBD2 (6 bases each). V was clipped by 2 bases and J by 4 bases, with 12 bases between them. This CDR3 contains 15 residues. Looked up from germline, CDR1 is MDHEN and CDR2 is SYDVKM.

V usage is TRBV6-4 and J usage is TRBJ1-2; tentative D call: TRBD1 (6 bases). V lost 6 bases and J 0 bases, leaving 20 bases between the germline ends. The V gene's germline CDR1 is MRHNA and CDR2 SNTAGT. This CDR3 is built from 17 residues. CDR3 sequence: CASRILEGGEANYGYTF. The CDR3 DNA is TGTGCCAGCAGGATCCTAGAGGGGGGGGAAGCTAACTATGGCTACACCTTC.

V gene TRBV7-2 combines with J gene TRBJ1-2; possibly TRBD1 for D (6 bases). CDR1 SGHTA and CDR2 FQGNSA come from the germline V gene. CDR3 length: 15 residues. The V gene lost 3 bases and the J gene lost 2 bases, with 13 bases spanning the gap. The CDR3, as DNA: TGTGCCAGCAGCTTCACCGGGACAACGAACTATGGCTACACCTTC. Amino acids: CASSFTGTTNYGYTF.

This clone came up a few times. V gene TRBV6-5 combines with J gene TRBJ1-2; no clear D. CDR3 length: 16 amino acids. Looked up from germline, CDR1 is MNHEY and CDR2 is SVGAGI. The V end lost 0 bases, the J end lost 0 bases, and 11 bases lay between the germline ends. This CDR3 is CASSYSRAGSNYGYTF. CDR3 nucleotide sequence: TGTGCCAGCAGTTACTCGAGGGCAGGATCTAACTATGGCTACACCTTC.

This chain links TRBV4-3 with TRBJ1-2, with no clear D. Germline V gene sequence: CDR1 LGHNA, CDR2 YSLEER. The V gene lost 0 bases and the J gene lost 4 bases, with 12 bases spanning the gap. There are 15 residues in the CDR3. CDR3 sequence reads: CASSQELEPFYGYTF. Written as DNA, the CDR3 is TGCGCCAGCAGCCAAGAACTTGAGCCGTTCTATGGCTACACCTTC.

A remark on this clone: A read error is possible here, since a much larger clone lies one base away. This sequence joins TRBV25-1 and TRBJ2-7; D is perhaps TRBD2 (6 bases). There are 13 residues in the CDR3. The germline V gene encodes CDR1 MGHDK and CDR2 SYGVNS. With 5 bases removed from V and 0 bases from J, the gap between germline ends came to 8 bases. CDR3 coding DNA: TGTGCCAGCAGTTTGGGGGGCTCCTACGAGCAGTACTTC. Protein product: CASSLGGSYEQYF.

The V and J genes are TRBV19 and TRBJ2-5, with 8 bases that match TRBD2. Trimming took 6 bases from V and 5 from J; bases not matched to a gene: 17. CDR1 is LNHDA and CDR2 is SQIVND in the germline V gene (reference sequence). The CDR3 runs to 17 residues. CDR3 in amino acids: CASRTRAIAGGGETQYF. DNA of the CDR3: TGTGCCAGTAGGACAAGAGCTATAGCGGGCGGGGGGGAGACCCAGTACTTC.

There are a few counts of this clone. The J gene is TRBJ1-2, the V gene TRBV21-1. TRBV21-1 is shown as a pseudogene. CDR3 size: 12 residues. CDR3 amino acids: CARVGGFYGYTF. CDR3 DNA sequence: TGTGCCAGAGTGGGAGGCTTCTATGGCTACACCTTC.

This sequence joins TRBV7-9 and TRBJ2-1; D uncertain. Germline CDR1 is SEHNR and CDR2 is FQNEAQ (reference sequence). Trimming cost V 4 bases and J 6 bases, with 7 bases left between them. The CDR3 contains 12 residues. CDR3 residues: CASSSDSNEQFF. Here the CDR3 DNA reads TGTGCCAGCAGCTCGGATTCCAATGAGCAGTTCTTC.

V usage is TRBV7-8 and J usage is TRBJ2-1; 8 nucleotides line up with TRBD1. Germline CDR1 is SGHVS and CDR2 is FQNEAQ. CDR3 length: 14 amino acids. Trimming cost V 5 bases and J 5 bases; bases outside gene matches: 5. The DNA for the CDR3 is TGTGCCAGCAGCCCCCAGACAGGGGACAATGAGCAGTTCTTC. Protein sequence: CASSPQTGDNEQFF.

The chain combines TRBV10-1 with TRBJ2-7; no firm D call. CDR1 and CDR2 (germline): WNHNN, SYGVQD (reference sequence). This CDR3 comprises 13 residues. V lost 4 bases and J 6 bases, leaving 13 bases between the germline ends. The DNA for the CDR3 is TGCGCCAGCAGTGTGGAAGGTCCGACCGAGCAGTACTTC. Its translation is CASSVEGPTEQYF.

The J gene is TRBJ2-5, the V gene TRBV27; the D gene is possibly TRBD2 (7 bases). This CDR3 comprises 12 residues. Germline-derived CDR1 and CDR2 are MNHEY and SMNVEV (reference sequence). The V and J ends lost 3 bases and 7 bases respectively, with 9 bases between them. CDR3 sequence (DNA): TGTGCCAGCAGTTTTAGGGGGGGGACCCAGTACTTC. Its protein is CASSFRGGTQYF.

A word on this clone: This specimen includes other DNA sequences encoding the same CDR3. This rearrangement joins TRBV28 to TRBJ2-6; 7 positions match TRBD2. This CDR3 has 16 amino acids. CDR1 is MDHEN, CDR2 SYDVKM, per germline. V lost 4 bases and J lost 0; bases outside the gene matches: 3. CDR3 protein: CASSSPGGSGANVLTF. CDR3 DNA sequence: TGTGCCAGCAGTTCGCCGGGAGGCTCTGGGGCCAACGTCCTGACTTTC.

V gene TRBV5-6 combines with J gene TRBJ1-6; TRBD1 matches at 7 bases. Germline V gene data show CDR1 as SGHDT and CDR2 as YYEEEE. The CDR3 consists of 13 residues. V lost 8 bases and J lost 7; bases outside the gene matches: 6. CDR3 amino acids: CASAGTVNSPLHF. The CDR3 DNA reads TGTGCCAGTGCCGGGACAGTGAATTCACCCCTCCACTTT.

The chain joins TRBV18 to TRBJ2-1, with 11 bases aligning to TRBD2. This CDR3 spans 22 amino acids. Germline V CDR1 and CDR2: KGHSH, LQKENI. With 3 bases clipped from V and 3 bases from J, the junction kept 22 bases outside the gene matches. The CDR3 nucleotides read TGTGCCAGCTCACCCCCCTTCGAGACTTTAGCGGGAGGGCCTTTCGGCTACAATGAGCAGTTCTTC. It encodes CASSPPFETLAGGPFGYNEQFF.

This chain joins TRBV5-1 and TRBJ1-1, with a possible D match to TRBD1 (5 bases). The CDR3 sequence is 13 residues long. V lost 4 bases to trimming and J lost 1 base, with 8 bases between them. Germline assignment: CDR1 SGHRS and CDR2 YFSETQ. CDR3 nucleotide sequence: TGCGCCAGCAGCGGCGACAGGAACACTGAAGCTTTCTTT. The encoded protein is CASSGDRNTEAFF.

V usage is TRBV5-1 and J usage is TRBJ1-2; D is unresolved. CDR1 is SGHRS, CDR2 YFSETQ, per germline. This CDR3 has 13 residues. The V gene lost 0 bases and the J gene lost 8 bases, with 11 bases spanning the gap. This chain's CDR3 is CASSLDSTWGYTF. In nucleotides, the CDR3 is TGCGCCAGCAGCTTGGACAGCACGTGGGGCTACACCTTC. Complete variable domain (other parts from reference TRBV5-1 and TRBJ1-2): KAGVTQTPRYLIKTRGQQVTLSCSPISGHRSVSWYQQTPGQGLQFLFEYFSETQRNKGNFPGRFSGRQFSNSRSEMNVSTLELGDSALYLCASSLDSTWGYTFGSGTRLTVV.